This T cell receptor (beta chain) was documented in a study of early T cells in non-severe SARS-CoV-2 infection (dated by TCRdb to the early 2020s). Background for the entire study: Bulk RNA from unsorted whole blood was used for TCR sequencing, so alpha and beta chains could not be paired.

What the authors observed across the whole study: VDJdb matching was skewed toward anti-spike CD8 responses and likely underestimated virus-specific expansions by missing private and CD4 specificities.

Library preparation employed 5' RACE. This sample was sequenced with a NextSeq 500. The TCR library protocol attached unique molecular identifiers to individual cDNA molecules to correct for sequencing error and PCR bias. Both TCR alpha and beta chains were sequenced, and tight co-correlation was observed between alpha and beta sequence abundances in each sample. Under the source paper's analysis protocol: Decombinator V4 was used to annotate TCR sequences for V gene, J gene and CDR3. TCRs were defined as expanded if a significant change between any two time points was detected under a Poisson model with p below 0.0001. TCR abundances were normalised to the total number of TCRs sequenced per sample and expressed as counts per million. MAIT TCRs were defined by TRAV1-2 paired with TRAJ12, TRAJ20 or TRAJ33, and iNKT TCRs by TRAV10 paired with TRAJ18. VDJdb, accessed on 1 November 2021, was searched for TCRs annotated for CMV, EBV and SARS-CoV-2, and TCRs annotated for more than one antigen were excluded. In-frame beta chains were kept once TCRdb had trimmed the public reads at Q25 with fastp and called clones with MiXCR. A single entry per CDR3 protein holds the most common genes and DNA from its merged rows. The authors' filters were not applied to this entry. The sample yields roughly 64,000 distinct CDR3 sequences; 8.8% were counted once. 13% of the sample goes to the ten largest clones.

As for this clonotype: The target of this receptor is not known. Per-nucleotide qualities are absent, and no much larger clonotype sits a single base away.

This was a case-control study nested in a cohort of healthcare workers in London, UK, who had nasopharyngeal swab PCR tests and blood samples taken every week. Healthcare workers were recruited during the week of the UK lockdown, between 23 and 31 March 2020, and followed weekly for up to 16 weeks. Reading from cysteine to phenylalanine, the CDR3 counts 17 amino acids. The DNA shown is the 51-base CDR3, in frame from base 1. Trimming takes 2 bases off V and 5 bases off J; junction bases not matched to a gene: 4. Based on the germline V gene, the CDR1 and CDR2 sequences are MNHEY and SVGEGT. This clonotype originated in an adult who was a healthcare worker with PCR-confirmed SARS-CoV-2 infection or an uninfected control (not recorded which). The chain was built from TRBV6-2 or TRBV6-3 and TRBJ2-3, and TRBD2 aligns with 16 junction nucleotides. Sequencing was performed on whole blood, taken at baseline. The CDR3 region has the sequence CASSYGTSGRGRDTQYF. The DNA sequence is as follows: TGTGCCAGCAGTTACGGGACTAGCGGGAGGGGAAGAGATACGCAGTATTTT.